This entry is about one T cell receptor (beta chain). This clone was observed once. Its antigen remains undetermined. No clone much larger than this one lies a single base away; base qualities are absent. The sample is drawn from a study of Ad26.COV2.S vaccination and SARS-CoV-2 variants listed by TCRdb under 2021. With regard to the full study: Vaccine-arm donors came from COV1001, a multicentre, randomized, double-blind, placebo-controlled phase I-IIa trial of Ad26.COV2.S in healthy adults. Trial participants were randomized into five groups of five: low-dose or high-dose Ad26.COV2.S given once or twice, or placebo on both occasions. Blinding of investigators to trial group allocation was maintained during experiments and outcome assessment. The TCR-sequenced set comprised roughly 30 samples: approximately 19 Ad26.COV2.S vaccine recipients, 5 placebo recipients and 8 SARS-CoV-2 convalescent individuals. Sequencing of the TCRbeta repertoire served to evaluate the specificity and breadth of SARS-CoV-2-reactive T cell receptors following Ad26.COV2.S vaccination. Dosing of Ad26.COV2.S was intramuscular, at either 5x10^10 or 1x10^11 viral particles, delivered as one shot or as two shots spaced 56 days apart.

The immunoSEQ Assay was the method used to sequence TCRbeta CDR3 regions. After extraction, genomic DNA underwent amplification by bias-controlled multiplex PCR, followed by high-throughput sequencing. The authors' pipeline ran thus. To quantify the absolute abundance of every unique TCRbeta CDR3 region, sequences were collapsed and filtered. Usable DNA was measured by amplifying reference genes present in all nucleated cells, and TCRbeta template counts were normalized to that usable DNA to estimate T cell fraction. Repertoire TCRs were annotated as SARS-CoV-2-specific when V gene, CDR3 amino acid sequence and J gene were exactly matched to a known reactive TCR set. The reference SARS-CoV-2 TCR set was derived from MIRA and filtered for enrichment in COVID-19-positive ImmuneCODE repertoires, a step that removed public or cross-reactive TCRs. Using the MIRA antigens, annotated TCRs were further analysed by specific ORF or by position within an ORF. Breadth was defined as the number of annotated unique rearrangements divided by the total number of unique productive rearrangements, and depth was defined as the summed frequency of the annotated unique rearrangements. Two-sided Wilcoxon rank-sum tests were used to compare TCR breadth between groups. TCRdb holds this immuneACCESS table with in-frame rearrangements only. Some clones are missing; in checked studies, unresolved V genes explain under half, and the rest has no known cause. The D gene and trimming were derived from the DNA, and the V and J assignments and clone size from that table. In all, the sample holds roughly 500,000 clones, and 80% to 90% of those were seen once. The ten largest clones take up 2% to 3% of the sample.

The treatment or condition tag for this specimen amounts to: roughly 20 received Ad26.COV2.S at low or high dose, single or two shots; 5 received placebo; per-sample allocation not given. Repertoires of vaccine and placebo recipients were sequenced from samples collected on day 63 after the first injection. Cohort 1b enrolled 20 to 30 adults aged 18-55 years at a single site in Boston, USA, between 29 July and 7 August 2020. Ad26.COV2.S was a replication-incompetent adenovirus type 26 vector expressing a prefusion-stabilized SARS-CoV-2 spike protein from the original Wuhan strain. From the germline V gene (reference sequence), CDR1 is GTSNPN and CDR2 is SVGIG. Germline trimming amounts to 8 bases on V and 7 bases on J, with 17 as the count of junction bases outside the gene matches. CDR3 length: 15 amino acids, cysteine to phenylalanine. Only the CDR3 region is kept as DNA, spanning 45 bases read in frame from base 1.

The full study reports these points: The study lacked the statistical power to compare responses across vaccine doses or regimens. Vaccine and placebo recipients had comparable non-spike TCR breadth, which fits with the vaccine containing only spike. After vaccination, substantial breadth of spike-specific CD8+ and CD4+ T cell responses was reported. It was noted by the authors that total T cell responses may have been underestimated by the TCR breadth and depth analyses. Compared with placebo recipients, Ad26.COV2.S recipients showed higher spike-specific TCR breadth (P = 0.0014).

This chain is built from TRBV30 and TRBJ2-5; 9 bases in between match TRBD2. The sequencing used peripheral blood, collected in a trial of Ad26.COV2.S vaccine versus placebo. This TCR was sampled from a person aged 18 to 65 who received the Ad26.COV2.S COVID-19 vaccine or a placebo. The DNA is TGTGCCCTTAAAGTATGGGAAGCGGGGGGCGGGACCCAGTACTTC. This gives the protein CALKVWEAGGGTQYF.